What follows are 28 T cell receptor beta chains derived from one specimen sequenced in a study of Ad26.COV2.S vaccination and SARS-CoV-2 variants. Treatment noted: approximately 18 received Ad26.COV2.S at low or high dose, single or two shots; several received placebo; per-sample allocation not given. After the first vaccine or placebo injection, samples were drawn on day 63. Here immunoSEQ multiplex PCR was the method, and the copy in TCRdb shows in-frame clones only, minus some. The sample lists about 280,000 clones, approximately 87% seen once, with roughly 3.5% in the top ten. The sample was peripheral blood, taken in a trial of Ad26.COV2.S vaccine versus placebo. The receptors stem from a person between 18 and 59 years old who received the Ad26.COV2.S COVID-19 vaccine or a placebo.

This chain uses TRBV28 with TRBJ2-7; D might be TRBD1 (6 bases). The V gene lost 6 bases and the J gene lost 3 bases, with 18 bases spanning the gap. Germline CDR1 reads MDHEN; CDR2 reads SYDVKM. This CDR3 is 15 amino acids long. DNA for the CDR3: TGTGCCAGCAGCAAAATCAGGGGTTCGGGCTACGAGCAGTACTTC. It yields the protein CASSKIRGSGYEQYF.

The CDR3 nucleotides read TGTGCCAGTAGTATAGGAGCAGGGGGAGTCTATGGCTACACCTTC. Amino acids: CASSIGAGGVYGYTF. The chain employs TRBV19 and TRBJ1-2; TRBD1 matches 7 bases. Trimming took 1 base from V and 4 from J; bases not matched to a gene: 6. The length of the CDR3 is 15 residues. The germline CDR1 and CDR2 sequences are LNHDA and SQIVND (reference sequence). The full variable domain, with the rest looked up from reference TRBV19 and TRBJ1-2, is DGGITQSPKYLFRKEGQNVTLSCEQNLNHDAMYWYRQDPGQGLRLIYYSQIVNDFQKGDIAEGYSVSREKKESFPLTVTSAQKNPTAFYLCASSIGAGGVYGYTFGSGTRLTVV.

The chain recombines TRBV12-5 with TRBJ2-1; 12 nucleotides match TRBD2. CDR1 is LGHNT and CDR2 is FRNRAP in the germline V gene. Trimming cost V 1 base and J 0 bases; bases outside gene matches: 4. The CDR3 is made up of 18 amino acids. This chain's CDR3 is CASGLGRLAGVSYNEQFF. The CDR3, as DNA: TGTGCTAGTGGTTTGGGGCGACTAGCGGGAGTCTCCTACAATGAGCAGTTCTTC.

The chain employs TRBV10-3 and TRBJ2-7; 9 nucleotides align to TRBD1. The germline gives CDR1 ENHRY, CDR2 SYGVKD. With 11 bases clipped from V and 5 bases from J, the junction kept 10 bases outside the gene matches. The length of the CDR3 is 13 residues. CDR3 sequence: CAGRMTGGDEQYF. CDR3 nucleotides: TGTGCCGGCCGGATGACAGGGGGTGACGAGCAGTACTTC.

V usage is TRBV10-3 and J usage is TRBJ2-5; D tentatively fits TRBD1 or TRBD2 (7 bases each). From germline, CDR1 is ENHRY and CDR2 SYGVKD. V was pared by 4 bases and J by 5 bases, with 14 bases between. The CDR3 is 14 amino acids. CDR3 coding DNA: TGTGCCATCAGTGCCAGGGGGGGTGAGGAGACCCAGTACTTC. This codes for CAISARGGEETQYF.

CDR3 sequence reads: CATSLGRGADTQYF. DNA of the CDR3: TGTGCCACCAGCCTTGGCCGGGGCGCTGATACGCAGTATTTT. J is TRBJ2-3 and V is TRBV24-1; tentatively, D is TRBD1 or TRBD2 (5 bases each). Trimming took off 7 bases at V and 6 bases at J, with 16 bases between the two ends. This CDR3 is built from 14 residues. Germline lookup yields CDR1 KGHDR and CDR2 SFDVKD.

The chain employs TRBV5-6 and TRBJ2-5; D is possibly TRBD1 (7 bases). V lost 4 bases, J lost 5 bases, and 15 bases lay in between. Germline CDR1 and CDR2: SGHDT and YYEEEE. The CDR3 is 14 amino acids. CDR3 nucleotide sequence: TGTGCCAGCAGCCCAGACAGGGCGGGGGAGACCCAGTACTTC. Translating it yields CASSPDRAGETQYF.

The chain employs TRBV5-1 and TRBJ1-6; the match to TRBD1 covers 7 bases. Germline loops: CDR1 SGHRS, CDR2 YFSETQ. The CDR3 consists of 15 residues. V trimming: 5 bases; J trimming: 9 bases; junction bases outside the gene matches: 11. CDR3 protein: CASSGTGQMGSPLHF. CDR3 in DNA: TGCGCCAGCAGTGGGACGGGACAGATGGGTTCACCCCTCCACTTT.

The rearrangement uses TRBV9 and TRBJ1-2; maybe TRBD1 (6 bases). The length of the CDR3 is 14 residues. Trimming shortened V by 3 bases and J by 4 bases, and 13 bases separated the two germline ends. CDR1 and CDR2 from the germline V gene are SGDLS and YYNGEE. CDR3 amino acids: CASSAGGAVYGYTF. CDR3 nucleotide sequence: TGTGCCAGCAGCGCTGGGGGGGCAGTCTATGGCTACACCTTC.

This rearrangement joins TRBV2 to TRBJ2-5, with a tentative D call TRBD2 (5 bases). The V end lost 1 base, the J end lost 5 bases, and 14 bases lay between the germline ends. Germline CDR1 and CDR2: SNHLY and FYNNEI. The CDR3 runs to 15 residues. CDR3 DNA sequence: TGTGCCAGCAGTGAAGAGGTTCGGGGTGTGGAGACCCAGTACTTC. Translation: CASSEEVRGVETQYF.

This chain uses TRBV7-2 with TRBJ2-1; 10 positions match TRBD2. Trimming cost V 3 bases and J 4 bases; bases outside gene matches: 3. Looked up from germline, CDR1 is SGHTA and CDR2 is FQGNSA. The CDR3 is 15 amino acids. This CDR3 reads CASSLAAGGYNEQFF. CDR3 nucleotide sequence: TGTGCCAGCAGCTTGGCAGCGGGGGGGTACAATGAGCAGTTCTTC.

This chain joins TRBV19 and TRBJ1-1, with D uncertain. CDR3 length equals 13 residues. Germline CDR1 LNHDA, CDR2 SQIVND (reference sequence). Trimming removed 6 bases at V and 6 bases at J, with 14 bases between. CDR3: CASSQDGVAEAFF. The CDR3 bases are TGTGCCAGTAGCCAGGACGGGGTCGCTGAAGCTTTCTTT.

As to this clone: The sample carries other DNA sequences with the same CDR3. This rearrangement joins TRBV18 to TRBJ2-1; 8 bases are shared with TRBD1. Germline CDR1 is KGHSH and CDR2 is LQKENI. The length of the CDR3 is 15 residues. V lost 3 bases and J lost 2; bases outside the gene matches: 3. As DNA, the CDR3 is TGTGCCAGCTCACCCGGGACAGGTGCCTACAATGAGCAGTTCTTC. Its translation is CASSPGTGAYNEQFF.

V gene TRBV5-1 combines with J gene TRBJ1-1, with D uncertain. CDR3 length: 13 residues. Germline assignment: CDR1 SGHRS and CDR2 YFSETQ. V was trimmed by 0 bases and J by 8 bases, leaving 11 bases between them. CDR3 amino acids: CASSLGSGIEAFF. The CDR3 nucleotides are TGCGCCAGCAGCTTGGGTTCGGGAATAGAAGCTTTCTTT.

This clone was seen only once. The CDR3 here is CASSRSGGGSDTQYF. CDR3 sequence (DNA): TGTGCCAGCAGCCGTAGCGGGGGAGGCTCAGATACGCAGTATTTT. The rearrangement links TRBV5-6 to TRBJ2-3; 9 bases are a match to TRBD2. The CDR3 is made up of 15 amino acids. V trimming: 4 bases; J trimming: 4 bases; junction bases outside the gene matches: 7. The germline gives CDR1 SGHDT, CDR2 YYEEEE.

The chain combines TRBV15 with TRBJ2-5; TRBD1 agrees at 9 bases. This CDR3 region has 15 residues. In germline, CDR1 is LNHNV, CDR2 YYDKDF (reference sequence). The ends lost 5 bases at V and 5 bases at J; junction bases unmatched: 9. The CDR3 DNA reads TGTGCCACCAGCTCGGGGGGACAGGGTGGGGAGACCCAGTACTTC. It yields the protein CATSSGGQGGETQYF.

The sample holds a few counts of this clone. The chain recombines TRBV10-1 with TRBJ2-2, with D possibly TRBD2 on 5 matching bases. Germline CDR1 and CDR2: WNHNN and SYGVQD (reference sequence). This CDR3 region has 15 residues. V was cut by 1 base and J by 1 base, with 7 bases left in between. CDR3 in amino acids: CASSEFRGNTGELFF. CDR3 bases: TGCGCCAGCAGTGAGTTTCGGGGGAACACCGGGGAGCTGTTTTTT.

The DNA for the CDR3 is TGTGCCAGTACCCGGGACACCGTATACAATGAGCAGTTCTTC. Protein product: CASTRDTVYNEQFF. The chain couples TRBV19 to TRBJ2-1, with TRBD1 as a possible D gene (6 bases). CDR1 LNHDA and CDR2 SQIVND come from the germline V gene (reference sequence). The CDR3 spans 14 residues. Trimming took 7 bases from V and 4 from J, leaving 14 bases between them. Full variable domain (remainder filled in from reference TRBV19 and TRBJ2-1): DGGITQSPKYLFRKEGQNVTLSCEQNLNHDAMYWYRQDPGQGLRLIYYSQIVNDFQKGDIAEGYSVSREKKESFPLTVTSAQKNPTAFYLCASTRDTVYNEQFFGPGTRLTVL.

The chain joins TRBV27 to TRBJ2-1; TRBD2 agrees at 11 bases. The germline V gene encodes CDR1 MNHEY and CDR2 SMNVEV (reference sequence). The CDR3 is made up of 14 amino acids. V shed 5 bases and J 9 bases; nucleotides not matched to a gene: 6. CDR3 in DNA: TGTGCCAGCAGTCCAGGGGGGACTAGCGGTGAGCAGTTCTTC. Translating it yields CASSPGGTSGEQFF.

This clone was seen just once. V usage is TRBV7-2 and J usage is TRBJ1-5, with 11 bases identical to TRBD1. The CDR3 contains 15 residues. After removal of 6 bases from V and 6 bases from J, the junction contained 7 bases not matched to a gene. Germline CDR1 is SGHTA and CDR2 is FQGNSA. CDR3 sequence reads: CASSSDRGPGQPQHF. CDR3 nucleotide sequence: TGTGCCAGCAGTTCGGACAGGGGGCCGGGTCAGCCCCAGCATTTT.

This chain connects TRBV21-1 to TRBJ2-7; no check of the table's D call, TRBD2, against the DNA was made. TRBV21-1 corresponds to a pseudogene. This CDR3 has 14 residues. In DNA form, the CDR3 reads TGTGCCAGCAGCAAAACGGGGAGTCCCTACGAGCAGTACTTC. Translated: CASSKTGSPYEQYF.

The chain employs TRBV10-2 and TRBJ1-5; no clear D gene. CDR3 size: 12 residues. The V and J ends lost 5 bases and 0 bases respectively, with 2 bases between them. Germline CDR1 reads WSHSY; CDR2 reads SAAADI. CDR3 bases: TGCGCCAGCAGTTATAGCAATCAGCCCCAGCATTTT. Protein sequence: CASSYSNQPQHF.

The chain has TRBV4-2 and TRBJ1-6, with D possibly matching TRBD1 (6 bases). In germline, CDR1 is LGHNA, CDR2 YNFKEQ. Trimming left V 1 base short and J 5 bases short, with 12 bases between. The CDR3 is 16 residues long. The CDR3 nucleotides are TGTGCCAGCAGCCAAGTCGGCAGGACAGATAATTCACCCCTCCACTTT. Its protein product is CASSQVGRTDNSPLHF.

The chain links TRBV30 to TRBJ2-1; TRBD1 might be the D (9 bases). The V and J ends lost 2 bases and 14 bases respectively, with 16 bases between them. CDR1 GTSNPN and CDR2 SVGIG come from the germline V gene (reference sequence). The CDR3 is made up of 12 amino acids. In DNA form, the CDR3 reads TGTGCCTGGAGTCCCGGGGGGGACAGGGAGTTCTTC. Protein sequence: CAWSPGGDREFF.

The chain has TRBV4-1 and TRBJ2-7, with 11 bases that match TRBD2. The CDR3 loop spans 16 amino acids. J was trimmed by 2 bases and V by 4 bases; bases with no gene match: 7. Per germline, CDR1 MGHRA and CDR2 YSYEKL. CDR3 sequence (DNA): TGCGCCAGCAGCCGGGGACTAGCGGAAAACCCCTACGAGCAGTACTTC. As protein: CASSRGLAENPYEQYF.

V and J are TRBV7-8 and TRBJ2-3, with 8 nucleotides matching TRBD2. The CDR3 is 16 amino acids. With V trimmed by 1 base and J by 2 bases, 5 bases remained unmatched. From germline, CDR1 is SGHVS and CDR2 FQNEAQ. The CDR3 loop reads CASSLGASGYTDTQYF. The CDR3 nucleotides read TGTGCCAGCAGCTTAGGGGCTAGCGGGTACACAGATACGCAGTATTTT.

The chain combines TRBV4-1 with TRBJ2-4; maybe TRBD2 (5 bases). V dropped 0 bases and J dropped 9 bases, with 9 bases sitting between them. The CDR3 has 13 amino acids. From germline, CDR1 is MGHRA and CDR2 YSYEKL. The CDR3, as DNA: TGCGCCAGCAGCCAAGATGCGCGGGCCATTCAGTACTTC. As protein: CASSQDARAIQYF.

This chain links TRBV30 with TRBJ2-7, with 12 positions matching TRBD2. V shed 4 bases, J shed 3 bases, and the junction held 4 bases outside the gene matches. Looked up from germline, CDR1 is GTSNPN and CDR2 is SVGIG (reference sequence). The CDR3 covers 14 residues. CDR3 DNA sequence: TGTGCCTGGACTAAACTAGCGGGAGGCTACGAGCAGTACTTC. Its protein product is CAWTKLAGGYEQYF. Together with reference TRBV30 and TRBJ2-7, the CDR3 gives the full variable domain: SQTIHQWPATLVQPVGSPLSLECTVEGTSNPNLYWYRQAAGRGLQLLFYSVGIGQISSEVPQNLSASRPQDRQFILSSKKLLLSDSGFYLCAWTKLAGGYEQYFGPGTRLTVT.